A selection of T cell receptor beta chains follows, all from one sample in a study of T cell responses to AZD1222 COVID-19 vaccine. The protocol was immunoSEQ multiplex PCR, while the TCRdb copy is restricted to in-frame clones and leaves out a portion. The sample yields 150,000 to 200,000 clones, roughly 90% seen once. Material: peripheral blood, obtained on day 0 of AZD1222 vaccination. These receptors originate from an adult in good health. Each CDR3 is given with its conserved first and last residue. The D gene is left open where the match is weak. The size of a clone is reported for some rows only, either as once, few or many, or as a class for expanded clones.

CDR3	DNA	V	J	size	D
CASSFGSGRFSHEQYF	TGTGCCAGCAGCTTCGGTAGCGGGAGGTTCTCCCACGAGCAGTACTTC	TRBV7-2	TRBJ2-7	once	TRBD2
CASTHGGDRNTQYF	TGTGCCAGCACCCACGGGGGGGACCGAAATACGCAGTATTTT	TRBV6-6	TRBJ2-3	NA	TRBD2
CASSNSGGQPQHF	TGTGCCAGTAGTAACTCAGGGGGCCAGCCCCAGCATTTT	TRBV19	TRBJ1-5	few	TRBD1
CASSATSGSLFF	TGTGCCAGCAGTGCAACTAGCGGGAGCCTATTCTTC	TRBV2	TRBJ2-1	NA	TRBD2
CASSLDGGRTNSPLHF	TGTGCCAGCAGCTTAGATGGGGGACGGACCAATTCACCCCTCCACTTT	TRBV7-2	TRBJ1-6	NA	NA
CASSIGLGYNEQFF	TGTGCCAGTAGTATCGGCCTAGGCTACAATGAGCAGTTCTTC	TRBV19	TRBJ2-1	NA	NA
CASSQEGRGNYGYTF	TGCGCCAGCAGCCAAGAAGGCAGGGGGAACTATGGCTACACCTTC	TRBV4-1	TRBJ1-2	NA	TRBD1
CASSLMRGTGELFF	TGTGCCAGCAGCTTGATGCGGGGCACCGGGGAGCTGTTTTTT	TRBV5-5	TRBJ2-2	NA	NA
CASSSTGVENTEAFF	TGTGCCAGCAGCAGCACAGGGGTTGAGAACACTGAAGCTTTCTTT	TRBV5-4	TRBJ1-1	NA	TRBD1
CASSFPTGELFF	TGTGCCAGCAGTTTTCCCACCGGGGAGCTGTTTTTT	TRBV28	TRBJ2-2	NA	NA
CASTGGQSSSYNSPLHF	TGTGCCAGTACCGGGGGGCAGTCCAGCTCCTATAATTCACCCCTCCACTTT	TRBV19	TRBJ1-6	NA	NA